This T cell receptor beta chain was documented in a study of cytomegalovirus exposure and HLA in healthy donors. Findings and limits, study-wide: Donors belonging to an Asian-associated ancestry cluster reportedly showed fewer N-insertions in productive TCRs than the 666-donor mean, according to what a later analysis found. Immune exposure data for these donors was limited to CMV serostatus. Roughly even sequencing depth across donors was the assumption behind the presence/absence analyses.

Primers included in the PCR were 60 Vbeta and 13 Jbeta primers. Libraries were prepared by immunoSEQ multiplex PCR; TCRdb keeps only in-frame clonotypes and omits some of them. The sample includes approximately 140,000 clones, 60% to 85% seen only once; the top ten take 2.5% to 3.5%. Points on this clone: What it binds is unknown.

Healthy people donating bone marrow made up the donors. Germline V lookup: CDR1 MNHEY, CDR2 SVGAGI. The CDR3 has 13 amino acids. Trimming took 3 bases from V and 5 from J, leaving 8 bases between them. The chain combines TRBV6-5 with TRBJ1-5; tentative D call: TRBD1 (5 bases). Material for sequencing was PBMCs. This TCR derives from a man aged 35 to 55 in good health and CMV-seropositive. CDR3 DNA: TGTGCCAGCAGTTATACGGGGGATCAGCCCCAGCATTTT. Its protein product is CASSYTGDQPQHF.